The rows below give T cell receptor beta chains drawn from one sample of a study of T-cell reconstitution after alpha-beta-depleted transplantation in children. TCRdb re-called the PCR reads through MiXCR, storing one row per CDR3 protein. The sample includes tens of thousands of distinct CDR3 sequences, less than 6% of them seen just once. The specimen comprised PBMCs, mostly from graft donor cells, sampled 60 days after TCRalphabeta/CD19-depleted stem cell transplant. These receptor sequences come from a female patient between 2 and 10 years old who had a stem cell transplant for aplastic anemia, so the T cells may come from the graft donor. Both conserved end residues are part of each CDR3. A D gene is named only where the DNA matches it firmly. Not every row has a clone size; where given, it reads once, few, many or a size class.

D: TRBD1; V: TRBV12-3/TRBV12-4; J: TRBJ1-2; size: many; DNA: TGTGCCAGCAGCCGCGGACAGGACTCTGGCTACACCTTC; CDR3: CASSRGQDSGYTF
D: TRBD1; V: TRBV30; J: TRBJ2-6; size: -; DNA: TGTGCCTGGACCTCCAGGGGGATCTCTGGGGCCAACGTCCTGACTTTC; CDR3: CAWTSRGISGANVLTF
D: -; V: TRBV12-3/TRBV12-4; J: TRBJ2-3; size: many; DNA: TGTGCCAGCAGTTTCGGGGGGCCGAGGGCAGATACGCAGTATTTT; CDR3: CASSFGGPRADTQYF
D: -; V: TRBV24-1; J: TRBJ1-6; size: many; DNA: TGTGCCACCAGTGAAGGAAAGGGAGCGGGTTCACCCCTCCACTTT; CDR3: CATSEGKGAGSPLHF
D: -; V: TRBV20-1; J: TRBJ1-6; size: many; DNA: TGCAGTGCTAGCCGTGGGACTTCACCCCTCCACTTT; CDR3: CSASRGTSPLHF
D: -; V: TRBV9; J: TRBJ1-2; size: many; DNA: TGTGCCAGCAGCGTGGGCTCGAACTATGGCTACACCTTC; CDR3: CASSVGSNYGYTF
D: -; V: TRBV4-2; J: TRBJ2-5; size: many; DNA: TGTGCCAGCAGCCAAGGCATTAGCGCAGGAGGGACCCAGTACTTC; CDR3: CASSQGISAGGTQYF
D: -; V: TRBV15; J: TRBJ1-4; size: -; DNA: TGTGCCACCAGCAGGGGGATGTCTGGTTCAACTAATGAAAAACTGTTTTTT; CDR3: CATSRGMSGSTNEKLFF
D: -; V: TRBV7-9; J: TRBJ2-3; size: many; DNA: TGTGCCAGCAGCTTAGATGGGGGATATACGCAGTATTTT; CDR3: CASSLDGGYTQYF
D: -; V: TRBV11-2; J: TRBJ2-1; size: -; DNA: TGTGCCAGCAGCTTAGCCAGGCGCTCTTACAATGAGCAGTTCTTC; CDR3: CASSLARRSYNEQFF
D: -; V: TRBV18; J: TRBJ2-7; size: -; DNA: TGTGCCAGCTCACCTTCGGGTTTCAACGAGCAGTACTTC; CDR3: CASSPSGFNEQYF
D: -; V: TRBV28; J: TRBJ1-2; size: many; DNA: TGTGCCAGCAGCCGGATCTATGGCTACACCTTC; CDR3: CASSRIYGYTF
D: -; V: TRBV7-3; J: TRBJ2-1; size: many; DNA: TGTGCCAGCAGCTTAAGTCATGAGCAGTTCTTC; CDR3: CASSLSHEQFF
D: -; V: TRBV7-2; J: TRBJ2-1; size: many; DNA: TGTGCCAGCAGCCGTCGTTACCGAGGGGATGAGCAGTTCTTC; CDR3: CASSRRYRGDEQFF
D: -; V: TRBV12-3/TRBV12-4; J: TRBJ1-2; size: many; DNA: TGTGCCAGCAGGCTAGATTATGGCTACACCTTC; CDR3: CASRLDYGYTF
D: -; V: TRBV9; J: TRBJ2-5; size: many; DNA: TGTGCCAGCAGCGTAAGGCCGGAAGAGACCCAGTACTTC; CDR3: CASSVRPEETQYF
D: TRBD2; V: TRBV7-2; J: TRBJ2-1; size: many; DNA: TGTGCCAGCAGCTTAGGAACTAGCGGGGGGGCGCTCTTC; CDR3: CASSLGTSGGALF
D: -; V: TRBV28; J: TRBJ1-5; size: -; DNA: TGTGCCAGCAGGGGGCCCGCCCCCAATCAGCCCCAGCATTTT; CDR3: CASRGPAPNQPQHF
D: TRBD2; V: TRBV20-1; J: TRBJ2-3; size: many; DNA: TGCAGTGCCCTAACGCAGGTAGCGGGAGCCAAAGGAGATACGCAGTATTTT; CDR3: CSALTQVAGAKGDTQYF
D: -; V: TRBV20-1; J: TRBJ2-3; size: many; DNA: TGCAGTGCCTCGCTGAGGGTTACAGATACGCAGTATTTT; CDR3: CSASLRVTDTQYF
D: -; V: TRBV20-1; J: TRBJ1-6; size: many; DNA: TGCAGTGCTGACCCGAGCTCCTATAATTCACCCCTCCACTTT; CDR3: CSADPSSYNSPLHF
D: TRBD2; V: TRBV12-3/TRBV12-4; J: TRBJ2-5; size: many; DNA: TGTGCCAGCAGTCCAGGGACTAGACAAGAGACCCAGTACTTC; CDR3: CASSPGTRQETQYF
D: -; V: TRBV7-3; J: TRBJ1-5; size: many; DNA: TGTGCCAGCAGCCGGGGGACAACGAGTAGCAATCAGCCCCAGCATTTT; CDR3: CASSRGTTSSNQPQHF
D: -; V: TRBV5-1; J: TRBJ2-7; size: many; DNA: TGCGCCAGCAGTGACGTCGGTACCCCTACGGGGGAGCAGTACTTC; CDR3: CASSDVGTPTGEQYF
D: TRBD2; V: TRBV10-3; J: TRBJ2-1; size: many; DNA: TGTGCCATCACCCATAGCGGGGGGGACGATGAGCAGTTCTTC; CDR3: CAITHSGGDDEQFF
D: -; V: TRBV7-2; J: TRBJ2-3; size: many; DNA: TGTGCCAGCAGCTCCCCACTAAATACGCAGTATTTT; CDR3: CASSSPLNTQYF
D: -; V: TRBV28; J: TRBJ1-1; size: many; DNA: TGTGCCAGCAGTTTAGGGACCTTGGACCTAAACACTGAAGCTTTCTTT; CDR3: CASSLGTLDLNTEAFF
D: TRBD2; V: TRBV7-9; J: TRBJ2-1; size: many; DNA: TGTGCCAGCAGCTTAGTTTGGCGGGGGGGCAATGAGCAGTTCTTC; CDR3: CASSLVWRGGNEQFF
D: -; V: TRBV28; J: TRBJ2-7; size: many; DNA: TGTGCCAGCAGTCGGTCCGGGGTCTACGAGCAGTACTTC; CDR3: CASSRSGVYEQYF
D: TRBD2; V: TRBV2; J: TRBJ2-2; size: -; DNA: TGTGCCAGCAGAATCAACCTAGCGGGAGGGGGGACCGGGGAGCTGTTTTTT; CDR3: CASRINLAGGGTGELFF
D: -; V: TRBV5-1; J: TRBJ1-1; size: few; DNA: TGCGCCAGCAGCGGTCAAGGAAAAACTGAAGCTTTCTTT; CDR3: CASSGQGKTEAFF
D: TRBD2; V: TRBV28; J: TRBJ2-3; size: many; DNA: TGTGCCAGCAGTCCCCGACTAGCGGGAGTAACAGAAGATACGCAGTATTTT; CDR3: CASSPRLAGVTEDTQYF
D: -; V: TRBV11-2; J: TRBJ1-1; size: -; DNA: TGTGCCAGCAGTCATCTTCTGGGGGGAGCTTTCTTT; CDR3: CASSHLLGGAFF
D: TRBD1; V: TRBV12-3/TRBV12-4; J: TRBJ1-2; size: many; DNA: TGTGCCAGCAGTTCATCAGGGGGGGCTAACTATGGCTACACCTTC; CDR3: CASSSSGGANYGYTF
D: -; V: TRBV12-3/TRBV12-4; J: TRBJ1-5; size: many; DNA: TGTGCCAGCAGTTTACCGCCCAATCAGCCCCAGCATTTT; CDR3: CASSLPPNQPQHF
D: -; V: TRBV11-2; J: TRBJ2-7; size: -; DNA: TGTGCCAGCAGCTTCGACAGCTTCTACGAGCAGTACTTC; CDR3: CASSFDSFYEQYF
D: TRBD2; V: TRBV19; J: TRBJ2-1; size: -; DNA: TGTGCCAGTAGTATAGGCGGGAGTGGCTCCAATGAGCAGTTCTTC; CDR3: CASSIGGSGSNEQFF
D: -; V: TRBV12-3/TRBV12-4; J: TRBJ1-6; size: many; DNA: TGTGCCAGCAGAATAGGGGATTCACCCCTCCACTTT; CDR3: CASRIGDSPLHF
D: -; V: TRBV12-3/TRBV12-4; J: TRBJ1-1; size: many; DNA: TGTGCCAGCAGTATCTCGGGACTCTCGAACACTGAAGCTTTCTTT; CDR3: CASSISGLSNTEAFF
D: TRBD2; V: TRBV7-6; J: TRBJ2-1; size: few; DNA: TGTGCCAGCAGCTTAGGCGGGGGGTTAAATGAGCAGTTCTTC; CDR3: CASSLGGGLNEQFF
D: -; V: TRBV21-1; J: TRBJ2-2; size: few; DNA: TGTGCCAGCAGCAAAGCGGAAAAGGTGACTAGCGGGTACACCGGGGAGCTGTTTTTT; CDR3: CASSKAEKVTSGYTGELFF
D: TRBD2; V: TRBV10-3; J: TRBJ2-7; size: many; DNA: TGTGCCATCAGTGACTCAGGACTAGCGAGCTACGAGCAGTACTTC; CDR3: CAISDSGLASYEQYF
D: -; V: TRBV28; J: TRBJ2-5; size: many; DNA: TGTGCCAGCAGTTTCGCAGCCCAAGAGACCCAGTACTTC; CDR3: CASSFAAQETQYF
D: -; V: TRBV6-2/TRBV6-3; J: TRBJ1-5; size: many; DNA: TGTGCCAGCCATTGGGCAAGTAGCAATCAGCCCCAGCATTTT; CDR3: CASHWASSNQPQHF
D: -; V: TRBV7-2; J: TRBJ2-5; size: few; DNA: TGTGCCAGCAGGTTGGGGAGCGGGGAGACCCAGTACTTC; CDR3: CASRLGSGETQYF
D: -; V: TRBV6-1; J: TRBJ2-3; size: -; DNA: TGTGCCAGCAGTAAGACAGATACGCAGTATTTT; CDR3: CASSKTDTQYF
D: TRBD1; V: TRBV20-1; J: TRBJ2-2; size: many; DNA: TGCAGTGCTCCGGGACAGGGGAGGGGAGGCACCGGGGAGCTGTTTTTT; CDR3: CSAPGQGRGGTGELFF
D: -; V: TRBV10-3; J: TRBJ2-6; size: -; DNA: TGTGCGACCCGGACAGTCCCTGGGGCCAACGTCCTGACTTTC; CDR3: CATRTVPGANVLTF
D: TRBD1; V: TRBV29-1; J: TRBJ2-1; size: -; DNA: TGCAGCGTTCTTTCCTCCGGGACAGGGGGCTTGGGGGAGCAGTTCTTC; CDR3: CSVLSSGTGGLGEQFF
D: TRBD2; V: TRBV7-9; J: TRBJ2-3; size: many; DNA: TGTGCCAGCAGCTCCCCCCCGACTAGCGGAACGCAGTATTTT; CDR3: CASSSPPTSGTQYF
D: -; V: TRBV20-1; J: TRBJ2-2; size: many; DNA: TGCAGTGCCCCGAACTTCAGGGCCACCGGGGAGCTGTTTTTT; CDR3: CSAPNFRATGELFF